One T cell receptor beta chain is described in this entry. Its antigen is unknown. Treatment described: randomized to nivolumab then ipilimumab (arm A) or the reverse (arm B). The data originate from a study of sequential checkpoint blockade in melanoma. At the level of the study: Randomization was 1:1 between first-line nivolumab→ipilimumab and ipilimumab→nivolumab. TCRbeta immunosequencing was performed on DNA from 85 to 100 pretreatment melanoma tumor samples. After nivolumab or ipilimumab alone, about 22 patients had week-13 rebiopsies.

Method: immunoSEQ multiplex PCR; TCRdb's copy keeps in-frame clones and lacks some. The data hold nearly 9,000 clones, with roughly 23% observed a single time. This CDR3 is 15 amino acids long. Deletions cut 2 bases from V and 4 bases from J, with 11 bases between. The germline V gene has CDR1 LNHDA and CDR2 SQIVND (reference sequence). Study-wide points: For nivolumab-first patients, baseline tumor clonality was associated with response.

The receptor comes from a human donor with melanoma. The sequencing here drew on tumor tissue (inferred from file names), taken from a patient given nivolumab and ipilimumab in sequence. The chain uses TRBV19 and TRBJ2-2, with a weak D call TRBD1 (5 bases). In nucleotides, the CDR3 is TGTGCCAGTAGTATACAATCAGGGTCCACCGGGGAGCTGTTTTTT. This translates into CASSIQSGSTGELFF.